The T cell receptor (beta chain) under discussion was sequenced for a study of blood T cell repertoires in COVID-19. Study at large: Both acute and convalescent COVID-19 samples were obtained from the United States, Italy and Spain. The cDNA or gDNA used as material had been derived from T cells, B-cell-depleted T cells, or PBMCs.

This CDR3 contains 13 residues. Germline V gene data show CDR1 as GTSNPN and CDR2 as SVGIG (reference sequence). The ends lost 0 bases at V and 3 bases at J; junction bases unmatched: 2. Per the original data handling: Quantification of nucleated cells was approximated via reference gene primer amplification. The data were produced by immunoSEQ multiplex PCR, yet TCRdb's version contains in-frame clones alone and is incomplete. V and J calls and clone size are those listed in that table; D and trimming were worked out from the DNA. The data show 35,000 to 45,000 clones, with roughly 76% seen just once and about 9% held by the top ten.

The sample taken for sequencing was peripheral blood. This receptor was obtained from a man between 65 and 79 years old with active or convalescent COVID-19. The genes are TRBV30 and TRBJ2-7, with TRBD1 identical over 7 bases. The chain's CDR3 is CAWSVGTVYEQYF. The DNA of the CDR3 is TGTGCCTGGAGTGTAGGGACAGTCTACGAGCAGTACTTC.